Described below is a single TCR beta chain sequence and its context. Its antigen is not known. The sample originates from a study of cytotoxic CD8 clonotypes in ibrutinib-treated CLL. Overall study: Mean yields were around 240,000 productive templates and 90,000 to 95,000 productive rearrangements per sample.

Study-wide results and limits: Baseline levels of clonality went above those of age-matched healthy donors and moved with circulating CD8+ T-cell counts. Clonotypes that were public were uncommon, and they contracted or stayed stable on treatment. Clonality increased with ibrutinib response but returned toward baseline at progression.

Germline assignment: CDR1 MNHNY and CDR2 SVGAGI (reference sequence). Trimming took 6 bases from V and 5 from J, leaving 17 bases between them. The CDR3 extends over 15 amino acids. Repertoires were generated with immunoSEQ multiplex PCR, while TCRdb's copy carries only in-frame clones and drops some. The sample holds approximately 320,000 clones, over 55% seen once. Sequencing was performed on PBMCs, taken after 36 months of ibrutinib treatment. The TCR was taken from a human donor with chronic lymphocytic leukemia. The gene calls are TRBV6-6 and TRBJ1-5; D unclear. The CDR3, as DNA: TGTGCCAGCAGACCCAGAGGGCCGGTAGATCAGCCCCAGCATTTT. The encoded protein is CASRPRGPVDQPQHF.